This is a list of T cell receptor beta chains from one sample in a study of blood T cells in healthy people across ages. TCRdb recomputed calls from the 5' RACE reads with MiXCR, one row per CDR3 protein. The table shows around 1.5 million distinct CDR3 sequences, with 34% occurring only once. Sequencing was done on a sample of blood. The receptors shown here come from a woman aged 25-40 years in good health. CDR3s include the opening cysteine and the closing phenylalanine or tryptophan. The order of the fields is J gene, D gene, V gene, clone size, CDR3 protein, CDR3 DNA. The D gene is left open where the match is weak. Clone size, where shown, is once, few, many, or a class for clones that have expanded.

J gene: TRBJ2-3
D gene: -
V gene: TRBV25-1
clone size: -
CDR3 protein: CASSHSGGTDTQYF
CDR3 DNA: TGTGCCAGCAGTCATTCAGGGGGCACAGATACGCAGTATTTT

J gene: TRBJ2-7
D gene: TRBD1
V gene: TRBV20-1
clone size: -
CDR3 protein: CSAASRGRTPYEQYF
CDR3 DNA: TGCAGTGCCGCAAGTAGGGGGCGGACCCCCTACGAGCAGTACTTC

J gene: TRBJ2-5
D gene: -
V gene: TRBV20-1
clone size: many
CDR3 protein: CSASILGQETQYF
CDR3 DNA: TGCAGTGCCTCAATCCTAGGACAAGAGACCCAGTACTTC

J gene: TRBJ2-6
D gene: -
V gene: TRBV20-1
clone size: few
CDR3 protein: CSATQGAGANVLTF
CDR3 DNA: TGCAGTGCTACTCAGGGTGCTGGGGCCAACGTCCTGACTTTC

J gene: TRBJ2-7
D gene: TRBD2
V gene: TRBV7-9
clone size: -
CDR3 protein: CASSLPGGPQRNEQYF
CDR3 DNA: TGTGCCAGCAGCTTGCCGGGGGGACCACAACGGAACGAGCAGTACTTC

J gene: TRBJ2-1
D gene: -
V gene: TRBV20-1
clone size: many
CDR3 protein: CSARRNEQFF
CDR3 DNA: TGCAGTGCTAGACGCAATGAGCAGTTCTTC

J gene: TRBJ2-7
D gene: TRBD2
V gene: TRBV2
clone size: -
CDR3 protein: CASATSGRVSAYEQYF
CDR3 DNA: TGTGCCAGCGCGACTAGCGGGAGGGTTTCAGCCTACGAGCAGTACTTC

J gene: TRBJ1-2
D gene: -
V gene: TRBV20-1
clone size: -
CDR3 protein: CSARDIRTAYGYTF
CDR3 DNA: TGCAGTGCTAGAGATATAAGGACAGCCTATGGCTACACCTTC

J gene: TRBJ2-1
D gene: TRBD1
V gene: TRBV25-1
clone size: once
CDR3 protein: CASSPRQGYTEQFF
CDR3 DNA: TGTGCCAGCAGTCCGAGACAGGGATATACTGAGCAGTTCTTC

J gene: TRBJ2-4
D gene: TRBD1
V gene: TRBV7-8
clone size: few
CDR3 protein: CASSISDGQGNIQYF
CDR3 DNA: TGTGCCAGCAGCATCTCCGACGGACAGGGAAACATTCAGTACTTC

J gene: TRBJ2-7
D gene: -
V gene: TRBV20-1
clone size: -
CDR3 protein: CSARDSGAQLSYEQYF
CDR3 DNA: TGCAGTGCTAGAGACTCGGGGGCACAACTCTCCTACGAGCAGTACTTC

J gene: TRBJ2-3
D gene: -
V gene: TRBV24-1
clone size: -
CDR3 protein: CATRLGGASTDTQYF
CDR3 DNA: TGTGCCACCCGCCTTGGGGGGGCTAGCACAGATACGCAGTATTTT

J gene: TRBJ2-3
D gene: TRBD1
V gene: TRBV3-1
clone size: once
CDR3 protein: CASSLGTVGADTQYF
CDR3 DNA: TGTGCCAGCAGCCTAGGGACAGTTGGCGCAGATACGCAGTATTTT

J gene: TRBJ2-1
D gene: -
V gene: TRBV12-3/TRBV12-4
clone size: few
CDR3 protein: CASKGTGSEQFF
CDR3 DNA: TGTGCCAGCAAGGGTACTGGGAGCGAGCAGTTCTTC

J gene: TRBJ2-5
D gene: -
V gene: TRBV20-1
clone size: few
CDR3 protein: CSATRDIQETQYF
CDR3 DNA: TGCAGTGCTACCCGGGACATCCAAGAGACCCAGTACTTC

J gene: TRBJ2-5
D gene: -
V gene: TRBV7-9
clone size: once
CDR3 protein: CASSVSERTQYF
CDR3 DNA: TGTGCCAGCAGCGTCTCAGAGCGGACCCAGTACTTC

J gene: TRBJ2-7
D gene: -
V gene: TRBV12-3/TRBV12-4
clone size: few
CDR3 protein: CASNRSPESYEQYF
CDR3 DNA: TGTGCCAGCAACAGGAGTCCAGAGTCCTACGAGCAGTACTTC

J gene: TRBJ1-4
D gene: -
V gene: TRBV11-2
clone size: -
CDR3 protein: CASSFIGRVDEKLFF
CDR3 DNA: TGTGCCAGCAGCTTCATCGGGCGGGTGGATGAAAAACTGTTTTTT

J gene: TRBJ2-7
D gene: TRBD2
V gene: TRBV20-1
clone size: few
CDR3 protein: CSARDGTSPNYEQYF
CDR3 DNA: TGCAGTGCTAGAGATGGGACTAGCCCAAATTACGAGCAGTACTTC

J gene: TRBJ2-3
D gene: TRBD2
V gene: TRBV7-2
clone size: few
CDR3 protein: CASSPSGRRADTQYF
CDR3 DNA: TGTGCCAGCAGCCCTAGCGGGAGAAGGGCAGATACGCAGTATTTT

J gene: TRBJ1-1
D gene: -
V gene: TRBV5-1
clone size: -
CDR3 protein: CASSLSGLGTEAFF
CDR3 DNA: TGCGCCAGCAGCTTGTCAGGGTTAGGCACTGAAGCTTTCTTT

J gene: TRBJ2-4
D gene: TRBD2
V gene: TRBV6-2/TRBV6-3
clone size: -
CDR3 protein: CASSGTHNEQYF
CDR3 DNA: TGTGCCAGTAGCGGGACCCACAATGAGCAGTACTTC

J gene: TRBJ2-1
D gene: TRBD2
V gene: TRBV5-1
clone size: few
CDR3 protein: CASSLARTGGNNEQFF
CDR3 DNA: TGCGCCAGCAGCTTGGCCAGGACGGGAGGGAACAATGAGCAGTTCTTC

J gene: TRBJ1-4
D gene: TRBD1
V gene: TRBV7-9
clone size: -
CDR3 protein: CASSLDRGINEKLFF
CDR3 DNA: TGTGCCAGCAGCCTCGACAGGGGGATTAATGAAAAACTGTTTTTT

J gene: TRBJ2-5
D gene: -
V gene: TRBV7-3
clone size: -
CDR3 protein: CASSPSYGETQYF
CDR3 DNA: TGTGCCAGCAGCCCCTCTTATGGGGAGACCCAGTACTTC

J gene: TRBJ1-1
D gene: -
V gene: TRBV6-6
clone size: -
CDR3 protein: CASSFQGRDTEAFF
CDR3 DNA: TGTGCCAGCAGTTTCCAGGGGAGGGACACTGAAGCTTTCTTT

J gene: TRBJ2-7
D gene: -
V gene: TRBV15
clone size: few
CDR3 protein: CATSRDWTLLEQYF
CDR3 DNA: TGTGCCACCAGCAGAGATTGGACTCTTCTCGAGCAGTACTTC

J gene: TRBJ1-5
D gene: -
V gene: TRBV4-1
clone size: few
CDR3 protein: CASSQDSVPMSNQPQHF
CDR3 DNA: TGCGCCAGCAGCCAAGATAGCGTTCCCATGAGCAATCAGCCCCAGCATTTT

J gene: TRBJ2-2
D gene: -
V gene: TRBV27
clone size: few
CDR3 protein: CASSLGLAQNTGELFF
CDR3 DNA: TGTGCCAGCAGTTTAGGTCTAGCCCAGAACACCGGGGAGCTGTTTTTT

J gene: TRBJ2-1
D gene: -
V gene: TRBV5-1
clone size: -
CDR3 protein: CASSRILEGNEQFF
CDR3 DNA: TGCGCCAGCAGCAGGATACTAGAGGGGAATGAGCAATTCTTC

J gene: TRBJ1-1
D gene: -
V gene: TRBV29-1
clone size: -
CDR3 protein: CSVVEGRVGEAFF
CDR3 DNA: TGCAGCGTTGTGGAGGGGAGAGTCGGTGAAGCTTTCTTT

J gene: TRBJ2-5
D gene: -
V gene: TRBV4-1
clone size: -
CDR3 protein: CASSPTRWGIRSETQYF
CDR3 DNA: TGCGCCAGCAGCCCAACCCGGTGGGGGATTCGATCGGAGACCCAGTACTTC

J gene: TRBJ1-3
D gene: TRBD1
V gene: TRBV12-3/TRBV12-4
clone size: -
CDR3 protein: CASRKRDRAGNTIYF
CDR3 DNA: TGTGCCAGCAGAAAAAGGGACAGGGCTGGAAACACCATATATTTT

J gene: TRBJ2-1
D gene: TRBD2
V gene: TRBV9
clone size: -
CDR3 protein: CASSVLGTSGNNEQFF
CDR3 DNA: TGTGCCAGCAGCGTCCTTGGGACTAGCGGAAACAATGAGCAGTTCTTC

J gene: TRBJ2-2
D gene: -
V gene: TRBV5-1
clone size: few
CDR3 protein: CAGSWDGLTGELFF
CDR3 DNA: TGCGCCGGCAGCTGGGACGGATTGACCGGGGAGCTGTTTTTT

J gene: TRBJ1-5
D gene: TRBD1
V gene: TRBV27
clone size: -
CDR3 protein: CASSERRGLANQPQHF
CDR3 DNA: TGTGCCAGCAGTGAAAGGAGGGGGCTGGCCAATCAGCCCCAGCATTTT

J gene: TRBJ2-7
D gene: -
V gene: TRBV7-9
clone size: few
CDR3 protein: CASSWGTHQGEQYF
CDR3 DNA: TGTGCCAGCAGCTGGGGGACTCATCAGGGCGAGCAGTACTTC

J gene: TRBJ2-7
D gene: -
V gene: TRBV25-1
clone size: -
CDR3 protein: CASSEGAERRKYF
CDR3 DNA: TGTGCCAGCAGTGAAGGGGCCGAGCGCAGGAAGTACTTC

J gene: TRBJ2-3
D gene: -
V gene: TRBV21-1
clone size: few
CDR3 protein: CASSPRGPCGGTTDTQYF
CDR3 DNA: TGTGCCAGCTCACCCCGGGGCCCGTGTGGGGGTACCACAGATACGCAGTATTTT

J gene: TRBJ1-2
D gene: -
V gene: TRBV5-8
clone size: -
CDR3 protein: CASSLGTAYYGYTF
CDR3 DNA: TGTGCCAGCAGCTTGGGGACAGCCTACTATGGCTACACCTTC

J gene: TRBJ2-1
D gene: -
V gene: TRBV9
clone size: -
CDR3 protein: CASSVALRDEQFF
CDR3 DNA: TGTGCCAGCAGCGTAGCTCTGAGGGATGAGCAGTTCTTC

J gene: TRBJ2-7
D gene: -
V gene: TRBV3-1
clone size: once
CDR3 protein: CASSQYIIDSYEQYF
CDR3 DNA: TGTGCCAGCAGCCAATACATAATAGACTCCTACGAGCAGTACTTC